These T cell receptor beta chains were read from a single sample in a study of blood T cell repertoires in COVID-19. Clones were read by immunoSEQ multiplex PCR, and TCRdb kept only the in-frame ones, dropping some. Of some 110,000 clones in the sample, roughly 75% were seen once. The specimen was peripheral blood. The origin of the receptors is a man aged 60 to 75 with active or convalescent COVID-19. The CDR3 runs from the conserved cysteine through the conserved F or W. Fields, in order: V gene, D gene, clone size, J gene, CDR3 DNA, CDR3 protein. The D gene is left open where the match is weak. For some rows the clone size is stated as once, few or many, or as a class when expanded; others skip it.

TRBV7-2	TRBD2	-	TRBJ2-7	TGTGCCAGCAGCACACCGAGCGGGAGTGGCGCCTACGAGCAGTACTTC	CASSTPSGSGAYEQYF
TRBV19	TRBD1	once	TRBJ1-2	TGTGCCAGTAGTATCCCGGGACAGTTCTTCTATGGCTACACCTTC	CASSIPGQFFYGYTF
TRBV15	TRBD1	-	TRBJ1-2	TGTGCCACCAGCAGAGATGTGCGACAGGGGGGGAATGGCTACACCTTC	CATSRDVRQGGNGYTF
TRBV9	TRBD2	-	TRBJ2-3	TGTGCCAGCAGCGTCGGCAGTGGGGGACTAGCGGGAGGAAATCCTCCAGATACGCAGTATTTT	CASSVGSGGLAGGNPPDTQYF
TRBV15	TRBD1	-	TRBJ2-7	TGTGCCACCAGCAGGCCTACCGGGACAGGGGTTTCCGAGCAGTACTTC	CATSRPTGTGVSEQYF
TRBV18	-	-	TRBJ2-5	TGTGCCAGCTCACTAGACAGGCAAGAGACCCAGTACTTC	CASSLDRQETQYF
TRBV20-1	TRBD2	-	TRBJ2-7	TGCAGTGCTTGTGGACTAGCGGGCTACTCCTACGAGCAGTACTTC	CSACGLAGYSYEQYF
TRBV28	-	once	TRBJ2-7	TGTGCCAGCACAGGGGACCCCTACGAGCAGTACTTC	CASTGDPYEQYF
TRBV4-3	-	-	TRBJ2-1	TGCGCCAGCAGCCAAGACGTGGGGCCTAAGTTCTTC	CASSQDVGPKFF
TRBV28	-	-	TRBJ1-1	TGTGCCAGCCCTCCTCCGAACACTGAAGCTTTCTTT	CASPPPNTEAFF
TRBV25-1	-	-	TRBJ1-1	TGTGCCAGTTTAGGGGTGACTGAAGCTTTCTTT	CASLGVTEAFF
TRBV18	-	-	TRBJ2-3	TGTGCCAGCTCACCAGCAGGGGACAGCACAGATACGCAGTATTTT	CASSPAGDSTDTQYF
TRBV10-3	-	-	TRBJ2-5	TGTGCCATCAGTCCGACAGGTACCCAAGAGACCCAGTACTTC	CAISPTGTQETQYF
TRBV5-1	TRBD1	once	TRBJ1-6	TGCGCCAGCAGCTTGAGGGCAGGGGGTTCTTCACCCCTCCACTTT	CASSLRAGGSSPLHF
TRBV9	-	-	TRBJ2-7	TGTGCCAGCAGCGTAAATGGACAGCCTTTCTACGAGCAGTACTTC	CASSVNGQPFYEQYF
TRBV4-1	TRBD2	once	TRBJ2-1	TGCGCCAGCTTTCAAGAAAGAAGCGGGAGACTGTACAATGAGCAGTTCTTC	CASFQERSGRLYNEQFF
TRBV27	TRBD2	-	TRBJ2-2	TGTGCCAGCAGTTTACTTGGACTAGCGGAAGCCGGGGAGCTGTTTTTT	CASSLLGLAEAGELFF
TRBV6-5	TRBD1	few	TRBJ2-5	TGTGCCAGCAGTTATCAGGGGGCCGAAGAGACCCAGTACTTC	CASSYQGAEETQYF
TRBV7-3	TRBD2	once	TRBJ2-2	TGTGCCAGCAGCCGGATAGCGGGGACTAGCGGGATATTCACCGGGGAGCTGTTTTTT	CASSRIAGTSGIFTGELFF
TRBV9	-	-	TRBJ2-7	TGTGCCAGCGCCAGCGGCTCCTACGAGCAGTACTTC	CASASGSYEQYF
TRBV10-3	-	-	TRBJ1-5	TGTGCCATCATCGGCAGGGGAGATCAGCCCCAGCATTTT	CAIIGRGDQPQHF
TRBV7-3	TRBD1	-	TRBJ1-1	TGTGCCAGCAGCCGACAGGGAACGAACACTGAAGCTTTCTTT	CASSRQGTNTEAFF
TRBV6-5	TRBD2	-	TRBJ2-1	TGTGCCAGCAGTCGACTAGCGGGACTCTACAATGAGCAGTTCTTC	CASSRLAGLYNEQFF
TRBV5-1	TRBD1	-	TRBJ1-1	TGCGCCACCCACACGACAGGGGGTAGAGGAACTGAAGCTTTCTTT	CATHTTGGRGTEAFF
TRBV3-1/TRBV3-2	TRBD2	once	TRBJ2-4	TGTGCCAGCAGCCAATTAGCGGGGCAAAACATTCAGTACTTC	CASSQLAGQNIQYF
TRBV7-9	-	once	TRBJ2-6	TGTGCCAGCCAGAGTTGGGGGGGCCGATCTGGGGCCAACGTCCTGACTTTC	CASQSWGGRSGANVLTF
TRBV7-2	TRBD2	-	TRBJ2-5	TGTGCCAGCAGGGGGACTAGCGGGGGCCAAGAGACCCAGTACTTC	CASRGTSGGQETQYF
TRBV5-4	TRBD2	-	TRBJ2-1	TGTGCCACCCTATCTAAGCGGGATCACAATGAGCAGTTCTTC	CATLSKRDHNEQFF
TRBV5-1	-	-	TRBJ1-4	TGCGCTTCAGCAGCGTTGACAGAAAATGAAAAACTGTTTTTT	CASAALTENEKLFF
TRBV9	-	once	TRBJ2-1	TGTGCCAGCAGCCCCGGAGAGATCTACAATGAGCAGTTCTTC	CASSPGEIYNEQFF
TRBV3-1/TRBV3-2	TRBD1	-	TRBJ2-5	TGTGCCAGCAGCCAGCAGGGGGCGGGAGAGACCCAGTACTTC	CASSQQGAGETQYF
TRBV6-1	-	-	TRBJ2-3	TGTGCCAGCAGTGAATTCGGGGGATCCAGCACAGATACGCAGTATTTT	CASSEFGGSSTDTQYF
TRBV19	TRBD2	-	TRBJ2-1	TGTGCCAGTAGCCCTGGACTAGCGGAACGCCGCCCAGTTTGGAATGAGCAGTTCTTC	CASSPGLAERRPVWNEQFF
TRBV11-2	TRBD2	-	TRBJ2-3	TGTGCCAGCAGCTTATTATCACTAGCGGCCACAGATACGCAGTATTTT	CASSLLSLAATDTQYF
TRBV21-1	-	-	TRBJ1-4	TGTGCCAGCAGCAAACCTTGCAAGACAGGGGCGAATGAAAAACTGTTTTTT	CASSKPCKTGANEKLFF
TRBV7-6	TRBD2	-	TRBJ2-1	TGTGCCAGCAGCTTAAGACTAGCGGGAGGTGGTGAGCAGTTCTTC	CASSLRLAGGGEQFF
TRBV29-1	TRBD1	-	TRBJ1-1	TGCAGCGTTGAACCGACAGGGGGATACACTGAAGCTTTCTTT	CSVEPTGGYTEAFF
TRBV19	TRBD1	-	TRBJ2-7	TGTGCCAGTAAGGTCACAGGGGATACCTCCTACGAGCAGTACTTC	CASKVTGDTSYEQYF
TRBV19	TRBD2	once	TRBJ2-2	TGTGCCTCTGGTGGGAGGGGCACCGGGGAGCTGTTTTTT	CASGGRGTGELFF
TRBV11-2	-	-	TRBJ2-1	TGTGCCAGCAGCTTAGGCGGGAACCCCTCCTACAATGAGCAGTTCTTC	CASSLGGNPSYNEQFF
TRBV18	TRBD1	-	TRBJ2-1	TGTGCCAGCTCACCGAGGCTGGACAGGGCCAATGAGCAGTTCTTC	CASSPRLDRANEQFF
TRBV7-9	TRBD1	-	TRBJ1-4	TGTGCCAGCAGCTTAAAGGGGACAGGGGGGATCGGGGAAAAACTGTTTTTT	CASSLKGTGGIGEKLFF
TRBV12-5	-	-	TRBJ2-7	TGTGCTAGTGGTTTGTCTCTTTACGAGCAGTACTTC	CASGLSLYEQYF
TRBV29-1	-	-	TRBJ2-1	TGCAGCGTTGAGAGACATATTGAGTTCTTC	CSVERHIEFF